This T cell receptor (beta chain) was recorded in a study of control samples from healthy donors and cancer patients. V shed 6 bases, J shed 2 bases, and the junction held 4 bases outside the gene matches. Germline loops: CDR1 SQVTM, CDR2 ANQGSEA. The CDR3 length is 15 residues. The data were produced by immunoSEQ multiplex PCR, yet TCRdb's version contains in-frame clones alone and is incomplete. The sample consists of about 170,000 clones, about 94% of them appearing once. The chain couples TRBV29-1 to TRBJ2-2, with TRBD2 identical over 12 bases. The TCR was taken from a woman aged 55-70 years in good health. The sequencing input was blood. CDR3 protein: CSVRTSGVNTGELFF. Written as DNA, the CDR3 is TGCAGCGTCCGGACTAGCGGGGTTAACACCGGGGAGCTGTTTTTT.